The 16 T cell receptor beta chains presented below share a single source sample, sequenced in a study of OX40 agonist ivuxolimab in advanced cancers. Profiling relied on immunoSEQ multiplex PCR, and the TCRdb table lists in-frame clones only, not all of them. The table lists approximately 14,000 clones, roughly 89% of them singletons. The input for sequencing was CD4+ or CD8+ T cells sorted from blood, taken in a trial of the OX40 agonist ivuxolimab. Source of these receptors: an adult with an advanced solid tumor such as melanoma, head and neck, liver or kidney cancer.

The chain combines TRBV6-5 with TRBJ1-5; D is possibly TRBD1 (5 bases). Per the germline V gene, CDR1 is MNHEY and CDR2 is SVGAGI. This CDR3 has 12 residues. V shed 4 bases and J shed 4 bases, with 5 bases lying between them. The CDR3 DNA is TGTGCCAGCAGTTCAGGGAATCAGCCCCAGCATTTT. As protein: CASSSGNQPQHF.

The chain employs TRBV5-1 and TRBJ2-7, with 10 bases fitting TRBD2. The CDR3 length is 19 residues. Germline trimming cut 0 bases from V and 3 bases from J; bases unmatched to any gene: 15. Germline V lookup: CDR1 SGHRS, CDR2 YFSETQ. The CDR3 region has the DNA TGCGCCAGCAGCTTGGAATCCCTAGCGGGAGAGGCTTGGGACTACGAGCAGTACTTC. Translated, it gives CASSLESLAGEAWDYEQYF.

This clone was seen once. The chain links TRBV27 to TRBJ1-4; D unclear. The CDR3 extends over 13 amino acids. V lost 2 bases, J lost 8 bases, and 9 bases lay in between. The V gene's germline CDR1 is MNHEY and CDR2 SMNVEV (reference sequence). The CDR3 reads CASSLSTREKLFF. Here the CDR3 DNA reads TGTGCCAGCAGTTTAAGTACTCGAGAAAAACTGTTTTTT.

The chain uses TRBV11-2 and TRBJ2-4; possible D gene TRBD1, 7 bases. V was trimmed by 3 bases and J by 8 bases, leaving 26 bases between them. Germline V CDR1 and CDR2: SGHAT, FQNNGV. The CDR3 is 18 residues long. CDR3 sequence (DNA): TGTGCCAGCAGCTTCTTCGGCGGGCAGGGGGGTACTTGGGACATTCAGTACTTC. It is translated as CASSFFGGQGGTWDIQYF.

The chain recombines TRBV4-1 with TRBJ1-3; unclear D gene. CDR3 size: 15 residues. Trimming shortened V by 5 bases and J by 4 bases, and 15 bases separated the two germline ends. Germline V gene lookup returns CDR1 MGHRA and CDR2 YSYEKL. The CDR3 coding sequence is TGCGCCAGCAGCGACGAGGTGCTATTGGGAAACACCATATATTTT. Protein product: CASSDEVLLGNTIYF.

This chain uses TRBV25-1 with TRBJ1-1; TRBD1 matches 7 bases. Germline loops: CDR1 MGHDK, CDR2 SYGVNS. The J segment lost 0 bases and the V segment lost 5 bases, leaving 6 bases of the junction unmatched. The CDR3 has 15 residues. The DNA of the CDR3 is TGTGCCAGCAGTCCCTCGACAGGGTTGAACACTGAAGCTTTCTTT. This sequence encodes CASSPSTGLNTEAFF.

This chain connects TRBV11-2 to TRBJ1-1; D gene unclear. CDR3 length: 17 residues. Germline lookup yields CDR1 SGHAT and CDR2 FQNNGV. V lost 5 bases and J lost 0, with 19 bases in between. The CDR3 sequence: CASSRSSQLGVNTEAFF. CDR3 DNA sequence: TGTGCCAGCAGCCGAAGTTCACAGCTAGGCGTGAACACTGAAGCTTTCTTT. Looking up the rest from reference TRBV11-2 and TRBJ1-1 gives the full variable domain: EAGVAQSPRYKIIEKRQSVAFWCNPISGHATLYWYQQILGQGPKLLIQFQNNGVVDDSQLPKDRFSAERLKGVDSTLKIQPAKLEDSAVYLCASSRSSQLGVNTEAFFGQGTRLTVV.

The chain combines TRBV5-1 with TRBJ1-1, with TRBD1 as a possible D gene (5 bases). The CDR3 is 15 residues long. Trimming pared 3 bases from V and 0 bases from J, leaving 12 bases between. CDR1 is SGHRS, CDR2 YFSETQ, per germline. The CDR3 nucleotides are TGCGCCAGCAGCTACTCAGGGTCCTTGAACACTGAAGCTTTCTTT. Its protein product is CASSYSGSLNTEAFF.

This chain connects TRBV12-5 to TRBJ2-1, with a possible D match to TRBD2 (5 bases). Deletions cut 5 bases from V and 2 bases from J, with 13 bases between. The CDR3 runs to 15 residues. Germline V lookup: CDR1 LGHNT, CDR2 FRNRAP. The CDR3 region is CASGIREEPYNEQFF. The DNA for the CDR3 is TGTGCTAGTGGTATCCGGGAAGAACCCTACAATGAGCAGTTCTTC. Together with reference TRBV12-5 and TRBJ2-1, the CDR3 gives the full variable domain: DARVTQTPRHKVTEMGQEVTMRCQPILGHNTVFWYRQTMMQGLELLAYFRNRAPLDDSGMPKDRFSAEMPDATLATLKIQPSEPRDSAVYFCASGIREEPYNEQFFGPGTRLTVL.

The chain combines TRBV5-4 with TRBJ2-2; D not resolved. Germline CDR1 SGHNT, CDR2 YYREEE (reference sequence). Trimming took off 9 bases at V and 5 bases at J, with 8 bases between the two ends. The CDR3 loop spans 11 amino acids. CDR3 residues: CAIYGTGELFF. For the CDR3, the DNA is TGTGCCATCTATGGGACCGGGGAGCTGTTTTTT.

This clone was observed a single time. J is TRBJ1-4 and V is TRBV28; D is ambiguous. The CDR3 extends over 15 amino acids. V was clipped by 9 bases and J by 0 bases, with 14 bases between them. Germline lookup yields CDR1 MDHEN and CDR2 SYDVKM. In DNA form, the CDR3 reads TGTGCCAGTGAGCTCGGTTCGGCAACTAATGAAAAACTGTTTTTT. Amino acid sequence: CASELGSATNEKLFF.

The V call is TRBV7-8, the J call TRBJ1-4; unclear D gene. The CDR3 length is 12 residues. V shed 5 bases and J shed 8 bases, with 9 bases lying between them. Germline-derived CDR1 and CDR2 are SGHVS and FQNEAQ. The CDR3 DNA is TGTGCCAGCAGCCCCCTAGGGGAAAAACTGTTTTTT. The encoded protein is CASSPLGEKLFF.

The rearrangement uses TRBV11-2 and TRBJ1-1; possibly TRBD1 for D (6 bases). V was trimmed by 6 bases and J by 3 bases, leaving 20 bases between them. Germline-derived CDR1 and CDR2 are SGHAT and FQNNGV. The CDR3 is 16 amino acids. The CDR3 DNA reads TGTGCCAGCAGACCGGGACATTTGACTTCGCACACTGAAGCTTTCTTT. Translated, it gives CASRPGHLTSHTEAFF.

This sequence joins TRBV5-1 and TRBJ2-7; D is undetermined. CDR3 length: 13 residues. The ends were cut back, 0 bases at V and 4 bases at J, with 8 bases in the middle. The germline CDR1 and CDR2 sequences are SGHRS and YFSETQ. DNA for the CDR3: TGCGCCAGCAGCTTGGCCAAAGATTACGAGCAGTACTTC. It translates to CASSLAKDYEQYF.

The rearrangement uses TRBV2 and TRBJ1-1; D gene uncertain. The CDR3 contains 16 residues. Germline values: CDR1 SNHLY, CDR2 FYNNEI. The V end lost 4 bases, the J end lost 5 bases, and 20 bases lay between the germline ends. DNA of the CDR3: TGTGCCAGCAGTGGGGGTTTAAGCCGAGAGCGGACTGAAGCTTTCTTT. Translation gives CASSGGLSRERTEAFF.

The J gene is TRBJ2-5, the V gene TRBV18; 8 bases map to TRBD1. Unmatched junction bases numbered 14, after V lost 3 bases and J lost 2 bases. This CDR3 is 18 amino acids long. The V gene's germline CDR1 is KGHSH and CDR2 LQKENI. The CDR3 DNA is TGTGCCAGCTCACCCGACGTCGGGCAGGGGGCCCATCAAGAGACCCAGTACTTC. This codes for CASSPDVGQGAHQETQYF.